This entry features one T cell receptor (beta chain) sequence. Its antigen remains unknown. For the second PCR, which ran for about 7 to 11 cycles, a sample-barcoded 5' primer and a J-beta primer mix were used. From the 5' RACE reads, TCRdb called clonotypes with MiXCR, one entry per CDR3 protein. The table lists around 1,000,000 distinct CDR3 sequences, 20% to 25% of them singletons. The data are from a study of blood T cells in healthy people across ages. CDR3 length equals 17 residues. V shed 5 bases, J shed 0 bases, and the junction held 10 bases outside the gene matches. From germline, CDR1 is SEHNR and CDR2 FQNEAQ (reference sequence). General study findings and limits: Strong correlation linked observed beta diversity and percent naive T cells.

The extraction recovered at least 5 micrograms of total RNA per sample. A further study also used this sample, focusing on T cells of mothers and their children. That source adds: In this cohort, donors were a few healthy Caucasian mothers plus their six children. Thymic selection shapes TCR recombination output in related pairs, and it does so similarly in unrelated pairs.

The V and J genes are TRBV7-9 and TRBJ2-1; 7 bases are shared with TRBD2. Sequenced sample: blood. This TCR was sampled from a girl aged 2-10 years in good health. The CDR3 DNA reads as TGTGCCAGCAGCGAGGGAATGCGGGGGAGCTCCTACAATGAGCAGTTCTTC. Residues: CASSEGMRGSSYNEQFF.